These 15 T cell receptor beta chains were all obtained from the same sample, sequenced in a study of patients and donors after allogeneic stem cell transplantation. MiXCR was run by TCRdb on the RT-PCR reads, yielding one entry per CDR3 protein. This sample carries about a million distinct CDR3 sequences, over 15% of them seen once, and the ten largest clones take 5% to 7.5%. Specimen: blood, either unsorted or a sorted T cell fraction (not recorded which). Source of these receptors: a human donor who was either an allogeneic HSCT recipient or a stem cell or donor lymphocyte infusion donor (not recorded which). It is not recorded whose cells these are; they may come from a transplant donor.

The chain employs TRBV18 and TRBJ2-7, with D uncertain. Germline V lookup: CDR1 KGHSH, CDR2 LQKENI. CDR3 length: 14 residues. Trimming pared 3 bases from V and 0 bases from J, leaving 9 bases between. The CDR3 spells CASSPDVSSYEQYF. The CDR3 bases are TGTGCCAGCTCACCTGACGTCAGCTCCTACGAGCAGTACTTC.

The chain links TRBV20-1 to TRBJ2-3, with D perhaps matching TRBD2 (5 bases). Germline CDR1 reads DFQATT; CDR2 reads SNEGSKA (reference sequence). This CDR3 region has 12 residues. V was cut by 5 bases and J by 4 bases, with 10 bases left in between. CDR3 sequence: CSAGGYPDTQYF. The CDR3 DNA reads TGCAGTGCTGGCGGGTATCCAGATACGCAGTATTTT.

The chain joins TRBV12-3 or TRBV12-4 to TRBJ1-6; tentatively, D is TRBD1 (5 bases). The length of the CDR3 is 16 residues. Trimming left V 5 bases short and J 3 bases short, with 14 bases between. The CDR3 sequence: CASSATGPSYNSPLHF. The CDR3 DNA follows: TGTGCCAGCAGTGCTACGGGACCCAGCTATAATTCACCCCTCCACTTT.

This clonotype was seen only a few times. V usage is TRBV24-1 and J usage is TRBJ1-1, with D perhaps TRBD1 (6 bases). The length of the CDR3 is 14 residues. V was clipped by 7 bases and J by 0 bases, with 11 bases between them. The germline gives CDR1 KGHDR, CDR2 SFDVKD. DNA for the CDR3: TGTGCCACCAGAGCCAGGGGTATGAACACTGAAGCTTTCTTT. Its protein product is CATRARGMNTEAFF.

This clonotype has just a few counts. This chain joins TRBV20-1 and TRBJ2-1; no firm D call. The CDR3 runs 14 residues. V gave up 3 bases and J gave up 3 bases, with 12 bases separating them. Germline CDR1 reads DFQATT; CDR2 reads SNEGSKA (reference sequence). DNA for the CDR3: TGCAGTGCTAGTGTGGTGGGCGGCTACAATGAGCAGTTCTTC. The encoded protein is CSASVVGGYNEQFF.

V is TRBV5-1 and J is TRBJ1-1; maybe TRBD1 (5 bases). The length of the CDR3 is 15 residues. V lost 4 bases and J lost 1, with 14 bases in between. Germline assignment: CDR1 SGHRS and CDR2 YFSETQ. CDR3 in DNA: TGCGCCAGCAGCCCTCAGGGCGGGGAGAACACTGAAGCTTTCTTT. It translates to CASSPQGGENTEAFF.

This clonotype was counted a few times. V gene TRBV3-1 combines with J gene TRBJ1-2; D ambiguous. Per germline, CDR1 LGHDT and CDR2 YNNKEL (reference sequence). This CDR3 is built from 14 residues. V shed 1 base and J shed 2 bases, with 8 bases lying between them. The CDR3 loop is CASSQVTGNYGYTF. The CDR3 DNA sequence: TGTGCCAGCAGCCAAGTGACGGGGAACTATGGCTACACCTTC.

This clonotype came up a few times. This chain connects TRBV12-3 or TRBV12-4 to TRBJ1-2, with D uncertain. The CDR3 is made up of 13 amino acids. The V end was cut by 3 bases, the J end by 5 bases, with 10 bases between. CDR3 residues: CASSFRLLYGYTF. Written as DNA, the CDR3 is TGTGCCAGCAGTTTCCGCCTCCTGTATGGCTACACCTTC.

This clonotype was found a few times. V and J are TRBV12-3 or TRBV12-4 and TRBJ2-3; 13 positions agree with TRBD2. The V segment lost 2 bases and the J segment 5 bases; nucleotides outside the gene matches: 7. The CDR3 is 17 residues long. The CDR3 nucleotides read TGTGCCAGCAGTTTACGGACTAGCGGGAGAAAGGTAGATACGCAGTATTTT. Its translation is CASSLRTSGRKVDTQYF.

This clonotype has more than one count but fewer than ten. CDR3: CASSQHLAGEATMTQYF. In DNA form, the CDR3 reads TGCGCCAGCAGCCAACATTTAGCGGGGGAGGCCACCATGACCCAGTACTTC. V gene TRBV4-1 combines with J gene TRBJ2-5, with 9 bases lining up with TRBD2. Germline CDR1 is MGHRA and CDR2 is YSYEKL. V lost 2 bases to trimming and J lost 7 bases; unmatched junction nucleotides: 14. The CDR3 runs to 17 residues.

The rearrangement joins TRBV15 to TRBJ1-1; D is undetermined. The V end lost 3 bases, the J end lost 1 base, and 6 bases lay between the germline ends. CDR1 LNHNV and CDR2 YYDKDF come from the germline V gene (reference sequence). The CDR3 length is 13 residues. The CDR3 loop reads CATSSTGNTEAFF. The CDR3 DNA reads TGTGCCACCAGCAGTACCGGGAACACTGAAGCTTTCTTT.

This clonotype has more than one count but fewer than ten. CDR3 sequence (DNA): TGTGCCAGCAGCGTAGGAGGAGCTGGCTACACCTTC. This encodes CASSVGGAGYTF. The gene calls are TRBV9 and TRBJ1-2; D is ambiguous. The CDR3 covers 12 residues. Germline values: CDR1 SGDLS, CDR2 YYNGEE. Trimming removed 0 bases at V and 7 bases at J, with 7 bases between. Full variable domain (missing parts from reference TRBV9 and TRBJ1-2): DSGVTQTPKHLITATGQRVTLRCSPRSGDLSVYWYQQSLDQGLQFLIQYYNGEERAKGNILERFSAQQFPDLHSELNLSSLELGDSALYFCASSVGGAGYTFGSGTRLTVV.

The chain links TRBV20-1 to TRBJ1-6; D gene unclear. With 0 bases removed from V and 0 bases from J, the gap between germline ends came to 9 bases. Germline V gene lookup returns CDR1 DFQATT and CDR2 SNEGSKA (reference sequence). The CDR3 is made up of 16 amino acids. CDR3 nucleotide sequence: TGCAGTGCTAGAGAGAGACTAAGCTCCTATAATTCACCCCTCCACTTT. Residues: CSARERLSSYNSPLHF.

The genes are TRBV15 and TRBJ2-3; 12 nucleotides match TRBD2. The junction had 3 bases not matched to a gene; V was cut back by 5 bases and J by 3 bases. Germline CDR1 and CDR2: LNHNV and YYDKDF (reference sequence). CDR3 length equals 15 residues. CDR3 nucleotides: TGTGCCACCAGCCGACTAGCGGGAGTAACAGATACGCAGTATTTT. Protein product: CATSRLAGVTDTQYF. The full variable domain, completed using reference TRBV15 and TRBJ2-3, is DAMVIQNPRYQVTQFGKPVTLSCSQTLNHNVMYWYQQKSSQAPKLLFHYYDKDFNNEADTPDNFQSRRPNTSFCFLDIRSPGLGDTAMYLCATSRLAGVTDTQYFGPGTRLTVL.

This chain links TRBV24-1 with TRBJ2-5; D is uncertain. The germline V gene has CDR1 KGHDR and CDR2 SFDVKD. V dropped 9 bases and J dropped 1 base, with 5 bases sitting between them. The CDR3 has 11 amino acids. The CDR3 spells CATRIQETQYF. The DNA of the CDR3 is TGTGCCACCCGGATCCAAGAGACCCAGTACTTC.